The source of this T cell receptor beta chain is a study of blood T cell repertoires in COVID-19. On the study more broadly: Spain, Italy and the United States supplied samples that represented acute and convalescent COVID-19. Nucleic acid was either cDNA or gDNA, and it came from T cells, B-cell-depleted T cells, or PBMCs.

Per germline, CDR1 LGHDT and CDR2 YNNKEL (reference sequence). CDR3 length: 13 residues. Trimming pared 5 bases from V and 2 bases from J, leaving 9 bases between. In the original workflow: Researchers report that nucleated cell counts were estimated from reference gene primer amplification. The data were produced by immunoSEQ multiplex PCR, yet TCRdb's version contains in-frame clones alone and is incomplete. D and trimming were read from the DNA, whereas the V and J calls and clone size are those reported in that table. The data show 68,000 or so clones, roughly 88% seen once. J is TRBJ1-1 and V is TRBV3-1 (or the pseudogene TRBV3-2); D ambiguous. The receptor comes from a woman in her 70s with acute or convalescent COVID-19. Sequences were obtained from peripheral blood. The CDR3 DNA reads TGTGCCAGCAGCTCCGGGAAAAACACTGAAGCTTTCTTT. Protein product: CASSSGKNTEAFF.